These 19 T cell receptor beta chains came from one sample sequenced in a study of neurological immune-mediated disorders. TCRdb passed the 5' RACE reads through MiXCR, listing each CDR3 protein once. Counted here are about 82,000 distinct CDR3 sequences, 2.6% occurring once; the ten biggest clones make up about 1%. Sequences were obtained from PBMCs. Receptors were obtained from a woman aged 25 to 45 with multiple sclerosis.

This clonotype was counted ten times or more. CDR3 protein: CATSDGAGGPNKNIQYF. The CDR3 bases are TGTGCCACCAGTGATGGGGCTGGAGGGCCGAACAAAAACATTCAGTACTTC. The V call is TRBV24-1, the J call TRBJ2-4, with D tentatively TRBD2 (6 bases). V lost 3 bases and J 3 bases, leaving 17 bases between the germline ends. The CDR3 consists of 17 residues. Germline assignment: CDR1 KGHDR and CDR2 SFDVKD.

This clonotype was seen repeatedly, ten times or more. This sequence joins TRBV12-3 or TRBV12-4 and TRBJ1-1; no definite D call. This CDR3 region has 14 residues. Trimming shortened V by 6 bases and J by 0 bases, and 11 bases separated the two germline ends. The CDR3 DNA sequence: TGTGCCAGCAGCCTCGGAGTTCTGAACACTGAAGCTTTCTTT. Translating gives CASSLGVLNTEAFF.

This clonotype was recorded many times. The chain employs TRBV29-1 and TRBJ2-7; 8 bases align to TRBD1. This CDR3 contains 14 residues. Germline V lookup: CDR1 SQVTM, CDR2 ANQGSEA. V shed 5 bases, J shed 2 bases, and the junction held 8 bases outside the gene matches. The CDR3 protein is CSVSDRELPYEQYF. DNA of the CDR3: TGCAGCGTTTCGGACAGGGAGTTGCCCTACGAGCAGTACTTC.

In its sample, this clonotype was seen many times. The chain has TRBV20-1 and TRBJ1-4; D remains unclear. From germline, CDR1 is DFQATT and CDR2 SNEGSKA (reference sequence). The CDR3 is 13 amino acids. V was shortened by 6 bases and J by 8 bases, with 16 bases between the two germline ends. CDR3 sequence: CSAVEGRGEKLFF. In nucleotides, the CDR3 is TGCAGTGCCGTCGAAGGAAGAGGGGAAAAACTGTTTTTT.

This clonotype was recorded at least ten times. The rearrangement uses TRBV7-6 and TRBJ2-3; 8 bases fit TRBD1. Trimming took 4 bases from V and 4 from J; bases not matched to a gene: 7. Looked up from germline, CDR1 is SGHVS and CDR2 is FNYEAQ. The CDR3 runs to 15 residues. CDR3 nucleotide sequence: TGTGCCAGCAGCTCGAGGACAGGGACGGCAGATACGCAGTATTTT. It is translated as CASSSRTGTADTQYF.

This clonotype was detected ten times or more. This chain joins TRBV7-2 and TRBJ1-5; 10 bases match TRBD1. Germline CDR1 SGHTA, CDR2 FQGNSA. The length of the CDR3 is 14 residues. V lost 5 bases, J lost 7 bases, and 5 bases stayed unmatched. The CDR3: CASSTGTGDQPQHF. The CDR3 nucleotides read TGTGCCAGCAGCACCGGGACAGGGGACCAGCCCCAGCATTTT.

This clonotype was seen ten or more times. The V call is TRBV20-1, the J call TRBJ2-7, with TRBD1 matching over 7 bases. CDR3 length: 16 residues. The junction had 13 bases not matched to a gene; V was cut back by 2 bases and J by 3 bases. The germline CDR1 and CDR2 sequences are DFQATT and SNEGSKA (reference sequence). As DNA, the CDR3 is TGCAGTGCTAGACCCCTCATAGTGACAGGGAACTACGAGCAGTACTTC. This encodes CSARPLIVTGNYEQYF.

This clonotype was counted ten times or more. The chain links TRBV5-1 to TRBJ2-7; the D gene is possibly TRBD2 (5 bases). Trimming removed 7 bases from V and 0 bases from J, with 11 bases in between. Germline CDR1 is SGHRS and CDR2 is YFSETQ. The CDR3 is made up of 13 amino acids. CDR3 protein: CASAEGYSYEQYF. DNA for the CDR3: TGCGCCAGCGCTGAGGGTTACTCCTACGAGCAGTACTTC.

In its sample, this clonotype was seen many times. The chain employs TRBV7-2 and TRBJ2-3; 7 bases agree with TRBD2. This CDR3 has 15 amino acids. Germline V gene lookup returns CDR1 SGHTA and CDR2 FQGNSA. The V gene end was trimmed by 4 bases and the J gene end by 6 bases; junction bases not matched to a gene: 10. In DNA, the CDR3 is TGTGCCAGCAGCTCCGGAGCGGGGTCTGGGGATACGCAGTATTTT. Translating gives CASSSGAGSGDTQYF.

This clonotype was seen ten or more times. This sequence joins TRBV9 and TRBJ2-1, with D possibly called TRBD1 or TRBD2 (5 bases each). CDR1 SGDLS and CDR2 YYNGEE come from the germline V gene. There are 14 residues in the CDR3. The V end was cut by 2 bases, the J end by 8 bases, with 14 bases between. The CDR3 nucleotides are TGTGCCAGCAGCGTCGGGACCCGACACGATGAGCAGTTCTTC. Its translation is CASSVGTRHDEQFF.

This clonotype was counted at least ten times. CDR3 region: CSARPGGYLYEQYF. As DNA, the CDR3 is TGCAGTGCTAGACCAGGGGGGTATCTCTACGAGCAGTACTTC. V and J are TRBV20-1 and TRBJ2-7; perhaps TRBD1 as D (7 bases). The V gene lost 2 bases and the J gene lost 3 bases, with 14 bases spanning the gap. Germline V CDR1 and CDR2: DFQATT, SNEGSKA (reference sequence). This CDR3 region has 14 residues.

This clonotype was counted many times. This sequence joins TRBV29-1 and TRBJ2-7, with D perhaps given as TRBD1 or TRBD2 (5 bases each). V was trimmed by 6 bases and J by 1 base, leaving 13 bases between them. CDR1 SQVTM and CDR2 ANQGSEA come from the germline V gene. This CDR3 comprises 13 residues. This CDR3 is CSVGDEDSYEQYF. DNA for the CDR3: TGCAGCGTCGGGGACGAAGATTCCTACGAGCAGTACTTC.

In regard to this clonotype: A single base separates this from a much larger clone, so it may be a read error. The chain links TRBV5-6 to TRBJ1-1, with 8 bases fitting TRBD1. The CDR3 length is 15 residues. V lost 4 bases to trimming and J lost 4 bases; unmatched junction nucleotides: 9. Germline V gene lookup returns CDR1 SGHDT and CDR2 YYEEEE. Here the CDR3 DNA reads TGTGCCAGCAGCGTCGACAGGGGAGTGTGCACTGAAGCTTTCTTT. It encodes CASSVDRGVCTEAFF.

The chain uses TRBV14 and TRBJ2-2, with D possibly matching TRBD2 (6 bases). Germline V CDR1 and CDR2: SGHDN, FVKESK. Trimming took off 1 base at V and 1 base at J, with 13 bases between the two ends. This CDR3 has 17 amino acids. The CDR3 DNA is TGTGCCAGCAGCCAAGTTTTCGGGACTGTGAACACCGGGGAGCTGTTTTTT. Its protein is CASSQVFGTVNTGELFF. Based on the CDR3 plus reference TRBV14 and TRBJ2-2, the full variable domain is EAGVTQFPSHSVIEKGQTVTLRCDPISGHDNLYWYRRVMGKEIKFLLHFVKESKQDESGMPNNRFLAERTGGTYSTLKVQPAELEDSGVYFCASSQVFGTVNTGELFFGEGSRLTVL.

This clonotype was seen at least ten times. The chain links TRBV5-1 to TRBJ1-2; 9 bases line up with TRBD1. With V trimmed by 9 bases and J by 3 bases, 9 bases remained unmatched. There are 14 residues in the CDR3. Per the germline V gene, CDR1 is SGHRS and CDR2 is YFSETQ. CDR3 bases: TGCGCCAACCTTGGACAGGGGCGCCACTATGGCTACACCTTC. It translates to CANLGQGRHYGYTF.

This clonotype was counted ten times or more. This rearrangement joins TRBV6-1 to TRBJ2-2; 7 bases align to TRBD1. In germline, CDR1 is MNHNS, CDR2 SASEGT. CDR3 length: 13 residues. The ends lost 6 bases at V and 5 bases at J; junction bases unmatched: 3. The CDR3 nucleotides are TGTGCCAGCAGACCGACAGGGACCGGGGAGCTGTTTTTT. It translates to CASRPTGTGELFF.

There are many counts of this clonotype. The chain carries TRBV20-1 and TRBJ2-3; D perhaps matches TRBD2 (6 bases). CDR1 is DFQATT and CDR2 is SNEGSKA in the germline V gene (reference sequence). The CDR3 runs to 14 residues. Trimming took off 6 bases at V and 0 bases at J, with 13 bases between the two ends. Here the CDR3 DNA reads TGCAGTGCAGGTGTGACTAGAAGCACAGATACGCAGTATTTT. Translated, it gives CSAGVTRSTDTQYF.

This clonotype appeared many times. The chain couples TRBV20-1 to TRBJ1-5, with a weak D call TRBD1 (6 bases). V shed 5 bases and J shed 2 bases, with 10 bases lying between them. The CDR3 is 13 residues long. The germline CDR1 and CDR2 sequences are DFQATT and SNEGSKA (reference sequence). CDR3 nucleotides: TGCAGTGCTGGACAGTTAGGCAATCAGCCCCAGCATTTT. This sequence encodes CSAGQLGNQPQHF.

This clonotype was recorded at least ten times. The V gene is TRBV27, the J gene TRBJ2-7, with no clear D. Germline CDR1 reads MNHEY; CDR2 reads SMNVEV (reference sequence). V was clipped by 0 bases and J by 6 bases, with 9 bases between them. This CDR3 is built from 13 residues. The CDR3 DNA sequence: TGTGCCAGCAGTTTATCGGGCGAGAGCGAGCAGTACTTC. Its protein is CASSLSGESEQYF.